The 19 T cell receptor beta chains presented below share a single source sample, sequenced in a study of blood T cells in healthy people across ages. The use of a sample-barcoded 5' primer and a J-beta primer mix characterized a second PCR of roughly 6 to 11 cycles. Using its own MiXCR run on the 5' RACE reads, TCRdb lists one record per CDR3 protein. The data show under 750,000 distinct CDR3 sequences, around 48% seen once. Sequencing was performed on blood. All receptors come from an elderly man in good health.

The sample holds many counts of this clonotype. The chain recombines TRBV29-1 with TRBJ2-5; D unresolved. This CDR3 is 11 amino acids long. With 4 bases removed from V and 5 bases from J, the gap between germline ends came to 8 bases. CDR1 and CDR2 from the germline V gene are SQVTM and ANQGSEA. CDR3 region: CSVVVQETQYF. Here the CDR3 DNA reads TGCAGCGTTGTGGTTCAGGAGACCCAGTACTTC. Using reference TRBV29-1 and TRBJ2-5 for the parts outside the CDR3, the full variable domain is SAVISQKPSRDICQRGTSLTIQCQVDSQVTMMFWYRQQPGQSLTLIATANQGSEATYESGFVIDKFPISRPNLTFSTLTVSNMSPEDSSIYLCSVVVQETQYFGPGTRLLVL.

The chain recombines TRBV28 with TRBJ2-4, with D hard to call. V was trimmed by 4 bases and J by 6 bases, leaving 13 bases between them. The CDR3 contains 14 residues. CDR1 and CDR2 (germline): MDHEN, SYDVKM. CDR3 sequence (DNA): TGTGCCAGCAGTTCCTCCCCGGCGATAAACATTCAGTACTTC. It specifies CASSSSPAINIQYF.

Only a few counts were recorded for this clonotype. The chain carries TRBV4-1 and TRBJ2-1, with 8 bases that match TRBD2. J was trimmed by 2 bases and V by 0 bases; bases with no gene match: 3. From germline, CDR1 is MGHRA and CDR2 YSYEKL. The CDR3 contains 16 residues. CDR3 loop: CASSQDNGGAYNEQFF. CDR3 in DNA: TGCGCCAGCAGCCAAGATAACGGGGGGGCCTACAATGAGCAGTTCTTC.

This clonotype was recorded once. Being one base from a much bigger clone, this may be a read error. J is TRBJ2-3 and V is TRBV5-5; D might be TRBD2 (5 bases). The CDR3 is made up of 18 amino acids. Germline V gene sequence: CDR1 SGHKS, CDR2 YYEKEE (reference sequence). CDR3 in DNA: TGTGCCAGCAGCTTGGACGGCTCGAGCGGTACTTCTGCAAATACGCGGTATTTT. Residues: CASSLDGSSGTSANTRYF.

As concerns this clonotype: With a much larger clone just one base away, this may be a read error. The genes are TRBV7-9 and TRBJ2-5; D uncertain. The assigned J gene may be wrong: the sequence end matches TRBJ2-7 better. The CDR3 totals 14 residues. Germline V gene lookup returns CDR1 SEHNR and CDR2 FQNEAQ (reference sequence). CDR3 region: CASSSAGVPYEQYF. DNA for the CDR3: TGTGCCAGCAGCTCGGCTGGGGTTCCCTACGAGCAGTACTTC.

The chain carries TRBV29-1 and TRBJ2-5; 10 bases match TRBD2. This CDR3 has 17 residues. Germline trimming cut 4 bases from V and 11 bases from J; bases unmatched to any gene: 22. The germline V gene encodes CDR1 SQVTM and CDR2 ANQGSEA. The CDR3: CSVGATIGGLAYNEQYF. For the CDR3, the DNA is TGCAGCGTTGGCGCAACGATAGGGGGACTAGCGTACAATGAGCAGTACTTC.

Concerning this clonotype: Its ends do not fully match the called genes, so a read error is possible. This chain joins TRBV3-1 and TRBJ2-7; no clear D gene. This CDR3 is 15 amino acids long. Germline V gene sequence: CDR1 LGHDT, CDR2 YNNKEL (reference sequence). The CDR3, as DNA: TGTGCCGGCAGCCAACTTGGGGTAGGGTCAAGCGAGCAGTACTTC. Its protein product is CAGSQLGVGSSEQYF.

The chain joins TRBV20-1 to TRBJ2-2, with TRBD2 matching over 7 bases. V shed 1 base and J 6 bases; nucleotides not matched to a gene: 11. This CDR3 contains 16 residues. Germline CDR1 is DFQATT and CDR2 is SNEGSKA (reference sequence). CDR3 nucleotide sequence: TGCAGTGCTAGAGGTCGCGGGGGAATCTTAGCCGGGGAGCTGTTTTTT. Encoded protein: CSARGRGGILAGELFF.

This clonotype was seen a single time. This chain joins TRBV5-5 and TRBJ1-2, with D perhaps matching TRBD1 (5 bases). The V end was cut by 0 bases, the J end by 6 bases, with 12 bases between. The V gene's germline CDR1 is SGHKS and CDR2 YYEKEE (reference sequence). The CDR3 runs to 14 residues. The DNA for the CDR3 is TGTGCCAGCAGCTTGGTACGGGGGGAGGATGGCTACACCTTC. Residues: CASSLVRGEDGYTF.

In the case of this clonotype: Given a much more abundant clone one base away, this may be a read error. This rearrangement joins TRBV6-5 to TRBJ2-7, with 7 bases identical to TRBD1. The CDR3 runs 15 residues. From germline, CDR1 is MNHEY and CDR2 SVGAGI. The CDR3 nucleotides read TGTGCCAGCAGTTACCGCGGTGAGGGGGCCCACGAGCACTACTTC. This gives the protein CASSYRGEGAHEHYF.

V usage is TRBV11-3 and J usage is TRBJ1-2, with TRBD1 as a possible D gene (5 bases). The germline CDR1 and CDR2 sequences are SGHNT and YENEEA. V was pared by 6 bases and J by 0 bases, with 11 bases between. The CDR3 runs 14 residues. As DNA, the CDR3 is TGTGCCAGCAGACAGACAGAGACTAACTATGGCTACACCTTC. This gives the protein CASRQTETNYGYTF.

As for this clonotype: Germline is not matched at one junction end, which may reflect a read error. The chain links TRBV6-2 or TRBV6-3 to TRBJ2-1; D possibly corresponds to TRBD1 (5 bases). CDR1 and CDR2 from the germline V gene are MNHEY and SVGEGT. The CDR3 length is 12 residues. CDR3 residues: CASSHSPRDQFF. CDR3 nucleotides: TGTGCCAGCAGTCACTCCCCCAGGGATCAGTTCTTC.

The rearrangement links TRBV20-1 to TRBJ2-1; 8 bases fit TRBD1. The germline gives CDR1 DFQATT, CDR2 SNEGSKA (reference sequence). J lost 8 bases, V lost 8 bases, and 11 bases had no gene match. The CDR3 is made up of 13 amino acids. CDR3 DNA: TGCAGTCCCGTTCAGCAGGGGGCCTATGAGCAGTTCTTC. Encoded protein: CSPVQQGAYEQFF.

The chain carries TRBV5-1 and TRBJ2-7; D is possibly TRBD2 (6 bases). V shed 0 bases and J shed 2 bases, with 9 bases lying between them. This CDR3 spans 14 amino acids. Per the germline V gene, CDR1 is SGHRS and CDR2 is YFSETQ. The CDR3 region has the DNA TGCGCCAGCAGCTTGGGCGGGAAGCCCTACGAGCAGTACTTC. Its translation is CASSLGGKPYEQYF.

The rearrangement joins TRBV3-1 to TRBJ2-7; maybe TRBD2 (6 bases). CDR1 and CDR2 (germline): LGHDT, YNNKEL (reference sequence). V lost 1 base and J 7 bases, leaving 26 bases between the germline ends. The CDR3 loop spans 18 amino acids. In nucleotides, the CDR3 is TGTGCCAGCAGCCAAGGGCGGGACTCGACTCGGGGGTACAATGAGCAGTACTTC. This codes for CASSQGRDSTRGYNEQYF.

The genes are TRBV21-1 and TRBJ1-5; TRBD1 is taken as the D call from the table, unchecked against the DNA. TRBV21-1 is a recognized pseudogene. The CDR3 is 15 residues long. The chain's CDR3 is CASSIGDRGDQPQHF. The CDR3, as DNA: TGTGCCAGCAGCATTGGAGACAGGGGGGATCAGCCCCAGCATTTT.

This clonotype came up a few times. The CDR3 spells CASSGQISSTDTQYF. In nucleotides, the CDR3 is TGTGCCAGCAGTGGCCAGATCAGTAGCACAGATACGCAGTATTTT. The chain uses TRBV25-1 and TRBJ2-3; D gene ambiguous. Germline values: CDR1 MGHDK, CDR2 SYGVNS. Trimming left V 4 bases short and J 0 bases short, with 11 bases between. The CDR3 contains 15 residues.

DNA of the CDR3: TGCGCCAGCCGGGGACTGCGTGCTAGCTCTGGGGCCAACGTCCTGACTTTC. This gives the protein CASRGLRASSGANVLTF. The genes are TRBV5-1 and TRBJ2-6, with a tentative D call TRBD2 (6 bases). V lost 7 bases and J 0 bases, leaving 17 bases between the germline ends. This CDR3 is 17 amino acids long. Per germline, CDR1 SGHRS and CDR2 YFSETQ.

The rearrangement joins TRBV7-9 to TRBJ2-5; D ambiguous. There are 14 residues in the CDR3. Trimming took off 6 bases at V and 5 bases at J, with 16 bases between the two ends. Germline V gives CDR1 SEHNR, CDR2 FQNEAQ (reference sequence). In DNA form, the CDR3 reads TGTGCCAGCAGTCGCCGGACCACCGCGGAGACCCAGTACTTC. Amino acid sequence: CASSRRTTAETQYF.